This TCR beta chain was recorded in a study of cytomegalovirus exposure and HLA in healthy donors. Regarding this clone: Its specificity is not known.

A multiplex PCR was run with 60 Vbeta primers and 13 Jbeta primers. Using immunoSEQ multiplex PCR, the repertoire was profiled, and TCRdb retains in-frame clones only, with some absent. The repertoire holds about 70,000 clones, with approximately 60% as singletons. The CDR3 consists of 15 residues. Deletions cut 3 bases from V and 10 bases from J, with 17 bases between. CDR1 is SGHDT, CDR2 YYEEEE, per germline. Donors were ostensibly healthy at sampling, although undocumented immune exposures were probable. Study observations and caveats: Upon later analysis, TCR association rates were observed to vary by HLA locus, being highest for DRB1 and lowest for HLA-C. Further analysis was carried out later, and it showed several of the most significant clusters appearing linked to common viral pathogens.

This sequence originates from a man younger than 45 in good health and CMV-seronegative. Sequencing was done on a sample of PBMCs. The chain recombines TRBV5-6 with TRBJ1-6; no definite D call. DNA for the CDR3: TGTGCCAGCAGCTCGGACTACAACGTGGTCTCACCCCTCCACTTT. This encodes CASSSDYNVVSPLHF.